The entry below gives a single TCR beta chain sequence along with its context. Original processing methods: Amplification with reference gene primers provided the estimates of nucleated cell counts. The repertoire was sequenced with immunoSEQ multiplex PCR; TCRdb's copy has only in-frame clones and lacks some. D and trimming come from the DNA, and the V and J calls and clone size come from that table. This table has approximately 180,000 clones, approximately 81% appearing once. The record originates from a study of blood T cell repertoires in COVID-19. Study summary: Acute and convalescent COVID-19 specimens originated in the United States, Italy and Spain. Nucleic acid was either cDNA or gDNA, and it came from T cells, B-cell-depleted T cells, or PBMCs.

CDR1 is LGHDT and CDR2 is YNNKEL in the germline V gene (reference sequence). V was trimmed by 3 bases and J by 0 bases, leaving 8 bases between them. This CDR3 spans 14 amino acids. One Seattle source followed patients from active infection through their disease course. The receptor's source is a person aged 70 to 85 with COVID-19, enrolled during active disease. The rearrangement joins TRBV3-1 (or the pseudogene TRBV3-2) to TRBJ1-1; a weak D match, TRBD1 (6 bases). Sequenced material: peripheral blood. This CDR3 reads CASSQGAMNTEAFF. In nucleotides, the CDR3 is TGTGCCAGCAGCCAGGGGGCGATGAACACTGAAGCTTTCTTT.